Included here is one T cell receptor beta chain sequence, with context. What it binds is not known. V trimming: 6 bases; J trimming: 2 bases; junction bases outside the gene matches: 3. Germline V lookup: CDR1 LNHDA, CDR2 SQIVND (reference sequence). This CDR3 contains 14 residues. Study-level findings and limits: Greatest tumor Treg TCR overlap was with tumor naive CD4+ cells. In terms of TCR gene usage, tumor memory CD4+ T cells clustered together with blood and lymph node memory CD4+ cells, as well as with lymph node naive CD4+ cells.

Tregs were sorted as CD4+CD25+CD127-/low cells. Constant-region reverse primers amplified full-length variable regions, followed by semi-nested Nested Universal Primer A PCR. In TCRdb, the 5' RACE reads were re-called with MiXCR into one record per CDR3 protein. Of 52,000 or so distinct CDR3 sequences detected, more than 20% appear once; the ten largest clones hold 3.2%. The specimen was tumor-infiltrating Tregs sorted from the breast tumor. The sequence was collected from a female donor with breast cancer. J is TRBJ1-2 and V is TRBV19, with TRBD1 identical over 10 bases. The CDR3 sequence is CASRRQGANYGYTF. DNA of the CDR3: TGTGCCAGTAGGCGACAGGGGGCGAACTATGGCTACACCTTC.